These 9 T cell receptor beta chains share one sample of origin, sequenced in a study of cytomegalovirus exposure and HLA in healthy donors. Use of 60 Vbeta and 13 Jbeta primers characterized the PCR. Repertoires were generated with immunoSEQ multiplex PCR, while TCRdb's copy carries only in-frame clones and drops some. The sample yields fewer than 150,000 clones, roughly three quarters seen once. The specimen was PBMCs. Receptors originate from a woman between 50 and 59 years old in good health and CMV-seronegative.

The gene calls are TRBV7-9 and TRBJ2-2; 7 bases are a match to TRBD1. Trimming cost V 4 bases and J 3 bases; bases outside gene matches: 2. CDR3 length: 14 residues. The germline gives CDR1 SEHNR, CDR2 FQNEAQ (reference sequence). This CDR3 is CASSYTGDTGELFF. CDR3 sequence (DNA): TGTGCCAGCAGCTACACAGGGGACACCGGGGAGCTGTTTTTT.

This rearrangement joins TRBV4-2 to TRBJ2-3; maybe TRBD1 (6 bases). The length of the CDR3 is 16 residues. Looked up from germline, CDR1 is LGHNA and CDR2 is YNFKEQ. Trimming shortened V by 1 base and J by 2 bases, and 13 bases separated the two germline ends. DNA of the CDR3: TGTGCCAGCAGCCAAGTCCACTGGGGGCACACAGATACGCAGTATTTT. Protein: CASSQVHWGHTDTQYF.

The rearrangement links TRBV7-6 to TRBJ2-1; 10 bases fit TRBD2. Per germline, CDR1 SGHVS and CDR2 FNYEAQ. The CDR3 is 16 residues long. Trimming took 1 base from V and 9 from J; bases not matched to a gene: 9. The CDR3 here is CASSLGSASGGVEQFF. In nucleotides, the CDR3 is TGTGCCAGCAGCTTAGGGTCGGCTAGCGGGGGTGTTGAGCAGTTCTTC.

CDR3 coding DNA: TGTGCCAGTAGCCACCTATACGAGCAGTACTTC. It codes for CASSHLYEQYF. The J gene is TRBJ2-7, the V gene TRBV19; D is unclear. CDR3 length: 11 residues. V was shortened by 6 bases and J by 4 bases, with 7 bases between the two germline ends. Germline loops: CDR1 LNHDA, CDR2 SQIVND (reference sequence).

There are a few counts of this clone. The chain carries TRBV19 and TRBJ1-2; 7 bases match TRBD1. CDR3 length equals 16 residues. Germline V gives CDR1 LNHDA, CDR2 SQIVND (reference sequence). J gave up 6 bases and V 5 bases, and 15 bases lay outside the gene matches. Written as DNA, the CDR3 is TGTGCCAGTAGTGGCCCGCGGTATAGGGGGCACCATGGCTACACCTTC. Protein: CASSGPRYRGHHGYTF.

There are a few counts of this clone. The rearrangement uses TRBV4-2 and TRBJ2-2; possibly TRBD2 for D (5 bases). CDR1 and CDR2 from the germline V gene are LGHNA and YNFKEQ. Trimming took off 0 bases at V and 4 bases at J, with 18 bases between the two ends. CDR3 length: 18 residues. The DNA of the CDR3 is TGTGCCAGCAGCCAAGATCGTTTGAGGGTTAGGGCCACCGGGGAGCTGTTTTTT. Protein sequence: CASSQDRLRVRATGELFF.

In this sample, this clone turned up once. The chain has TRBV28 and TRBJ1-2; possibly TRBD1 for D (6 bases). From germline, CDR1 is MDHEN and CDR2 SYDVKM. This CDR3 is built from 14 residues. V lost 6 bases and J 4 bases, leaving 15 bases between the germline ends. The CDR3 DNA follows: TGTGCCAGCAGCCCCGGGGGGGCCGGCTATGGCTACACCTTC. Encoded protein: CASSPGGAGYGYTF.

Here the CDR3 reads CASSLGVTGEAFF. CDR3 sequence (DNA): TGCGCCAGCAGCTTGGGTGTCACGGGTGAAGCTTTCTTT. The V and J genes are TRBV5-1 and TRBJ1-1, with no clear D. This CDR3 region has 13 residues. Trimming stripped 0 bases from V and 7 bases from J, with 10 bases between. The germline V gene encodes CDR1 SGHRS and CDR2 YFSETQ.

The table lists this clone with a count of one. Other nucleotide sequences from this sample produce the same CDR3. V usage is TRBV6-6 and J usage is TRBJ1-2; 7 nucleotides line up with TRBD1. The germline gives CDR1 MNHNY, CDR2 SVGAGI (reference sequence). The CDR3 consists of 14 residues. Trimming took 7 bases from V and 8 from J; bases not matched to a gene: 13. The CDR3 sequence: CASTILQGPYGYTF. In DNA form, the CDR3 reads TGTGCCAGCACCATACTACAGGGGCCCTACGGCTACACCTTC.